Presented here are 26 T cell receptor beta chains from one specimen sequenced in a study of T cells in localized non-small cell lung cancer. The repertoire was sequenced with immunoSEQ multiplex PCR; TCRdb's copy has only in-frame clones and lacks some. Altogether around 40,000 clones are present, about 90% being singletons, with the ten largest covering approximately 6.6%. Sequences were derived from peripheral blood, sampled before any cancer treatment. These receptors were obtained from a man aged 40 to 75 with stage I lung adenocarcinoma.

The chain recombines TRBV5-4 with TRBJ1-4; 11 nucleotides match TRBD1. Germline CDR1 is SGHNT and CDR2 is YYREEE (reference sequence). V trimming: 1 base; J trimming: 6 bases; junction bases outside the gene matches: 8. This CDR3 region has 17 residues. The CDR3: CASSLLPPGQGDEKLFF. The CDR3 DNA reads TGTGCCAGCAGCTTGCTCCCACCGGGACAGGGGGATGAAAAACTGTTTTTT.

The rearrangement links TRBV5-1 to TRBJ1-3; no definite D call. Germline V gene sequence: CDR1 SGHRS, CDR2 YFSETQ. Trimming took off 0 bases at V and 0 bases at J, with 16 bases between the two ends. This CDR3 comprises 18 residues. The CDR3 protein is CASSLGLLVEHSGNTIYF. The DNA of the CDR3 is TGCGCCAGCAGCTTGGGACTCTTAGTCGAGCACTCTGGAAACACCATATATTTT.

This sequence joins TRBV18 and TRBJ1-3, with D possibly being TRBD1 (6 bases). Germline V CDR1 and CDR2: KGHSH, LQKENI. Between the trimmed V and J ends, which lost 0 bases and 0 bases, there was a span of 21 bases. The CDR3 has 20 amino acids. The CDR3 here is CASSPPGQGYAASSGNTIYF. CDR3 DNA sequence: TGTGCCAGCTCACCACCGGGGCAGGGGTACGCCGCCAGCTCTGGAAACACCATATATTTT.

V gene TRBV18 combines with J gene TRBJ2-7; D uncertain. Trimming pared 2 bases from V and 0 bases from J, leaving 8 bases between. This CDR3 is built from 14 residues. The germline V gene has CDR1 KGHSH and CDR2 LQKENI. The CDR3 loop is CASSPNSYSYEQYF. The CDR3 nucleotides read TGTGCCAGCTCACCAAACAGCTACTCCTACGAGCAGTACTTC.

This rearrangement joins TRBV5-5 to TRBJ2-7, with D perhaps given as TRBD1 or TRBD2 (5 bases each). The length of the CDR3 is 14 residues. Germline V gene data show CDR1 as SGHKS and CDR2 as YYEKEE (reference sequence). Trimming took 0 bases from V and 2 from J, leaving 9 bases between them. The chain's CDR3 is CASSLGGRPYEQYF. The CDR3 nucleotides are TGTGCCAGCAGCTTGGGGGGACGGCCCTACGAGCAGTACTTC.

This clone was counted between two and nine times. This chain joins TRBV6-1 and TRBJ1-2; the match to TRBD1 covers 8 bases. CDR1 is MNHNS, CDR2 SASEGT, per germline. The CDR3 has 14 amino acids. J lost 4 bases, V lost 3 bases, and 4 bases had no gene match. CDR3 sequence reads: CASSDWQGAYGYTF. CDR3 bases: TGTGCCAGCAGTGATTGGCAGGGGGCCTATGGCTACACCTTC.

This chain uses TRBV27 with TRBJ2-6, with a tentative D call TRBD2 (5 bases). The V end was cut by 2 bases, the J end by 4 bases, with 9 bases between. Germline CDR1 MNHEY, CDR2 SMNVEV (reference sequence). This CDR3 spans 15 amino acids. The CDR3 nucleotides are TGTGCCAGCAGTTTAAGGGAGAGGGGGGCCAACGTCCTGACTTTC. Translating it yields CASSLRERGANVLTF.

V gene TRBV9 combines with J gene TRBJ2-4; no firm D call. V shed 3 bases and J shed 5 bases, with 6 bases lying between them. The CDR3 is 12 residues long. Germline V gives CDR1 SGDLS, CDR2 YYNGEE. The CDR3 protein is CASSANQNIQYF. The DNA of the CDR3 is TGTGCCAGCAGCGCCAATCAAAACATTCAGTACTTC.

This rearrangement joins TRBV28 to TRBJ2-7; possible D gene TRBD2, 6 bases. The CDR3 sequence is 17 residues long. CDR1 is MDHEN, CDR2 SYDVKM, per germline. V dropped 6 bases and J dropped 0 bases, with 21 bases sitting between them. The CDR3 loop is CASSPSSGTVSSYEQYF. As DNA, the CDR3 is TGTGCCAGCAGCCCTTCGTCGGGGACTGTGAGCTCCTACGAGCAGTACTTC.

The rearrangement uses TRBV5-8 and TRBJ2-3, with D possibly being TRBD1 (6 bases). There are 14 residues in the CDR3. Per germline, CDR1 SGHTS and CDR2 YDEGEE. V was trimmed by 1 base and J by 5 bases, leaving 11 bases between them. The CDR3 bases are TGTGCCAGCAGCTTGTTGGGGGCGAAAGATACGCAGTATTTT. This encodes CASSLLGAKDTQYF. The full variable domain, its missing parts supplied by reference TRBV5-8 and TRBJ2-3, is EAGVTQSPTHLIKTRGQQATLRCSPISGHTSVYWYQQALGLGLQFLLWYDEGEERNRGNFPPRFSGRQFPNYSSELNVNALELEDSALYLCASSLLGAKDTQYFGPGTRLTVL.

This clone was found a few times. The rearrangement links TRBV6-5 to TRBJ1-2, with a weak D call TRBD1 (6 bases). Germline CDR1 reads MNHEY; CDR2 reads SVGAGI. The CDR3 consists of 13 residues. Trimming cost V 7 bases and J 7 bases, with 16 bases left between them. CDR3 sequence: CASTQGGARGYTF. For the CDR3, the DNA is TGTGCCAGCACCCAAGGGGGGGCGCGTGGCTACACCTTC.

The chain joins TRBV7-2 to TRBJ1-1; D perhaps matches TRBD1 (6 bases). The CDR3 contains 14 residues. V was clipped by 1 base and J by 5 bases, with 11 bases between them. Germline V gives CDR1 SGHTA, CDR2 FQGNSA. The CDR3 reads CASSLDRRGTEAFF. DNA for the CDR3: TGTGCCAGCAGCTTAGATCGCAGGGGTACTGAAGCTTTCTTT.

The rearrangement joins TRBV10-3 to TRBJ1-5; D perhaps matches TRBD1 (5 bases). V was shortened by 10 bases and J by 4 bases, with 17 bases between the two germline ends. There are 14 residues in the CDR3. Germline-derived CDR1 and CDR2 are ENHRY and SYGVKD. The CDR3 loop is CATRLDGANQPQHF. CDR3 sequence (DNA): TGTGCCACCCGACTCGACGGGGCGAATCAGCCCCAGCATTTT.

The chain recombines TRBV15 with TRBJ2-6; 9 bases are shared with TRBD2. CDR3 length: 19 amino acids. The J segment lost 0 bases and the V segment lost 1 base, leaving 7 bases of the junction unmatched. Germline lookup yields CDR1 LNHNV and CDR2 YYDKDF (reference sequence). The DNA for the CDR3 is TGTGCCACCAGCAGAGGCCCCCGGACTAGCGCCTCTGGGGCCAACGTCCTGACTTTC. It specifies CATSRGPRTSASGANVLTF.

The chain uses TRBV4-3 and TRBJ1-5, with 9 positions matching TRBD1. Germline CDR1 reads LGHNA; CDR2 reads YSLEER. The CDR3 loop spans 15 amino acids. V shed 1 base, J shed 5 bases, and the junction held 3 bases outside the gene matches. The CDR3 DNA follows: TGCGCCAGCAGCCAAGGGTACAGGGGGCATCAGCCCCAGCATTTT. Translated, it gives CASSQGYRGHQPQHF.

The genes are TRBV7-9 and TRBJ1-2; a possible D gene is TRBD1 (5 bases). Germline loops: CDR1 SEHNR, CDR2 FQNEAQ (reference sequence). The CDR3 totals 15 residues. Trimming pared 2 bases from V and 7 bases from J, leaving 17 bases between. The CDR3 sequence is CASSLNSIRAGGYTF. The CDR3 bases are TGTGCCAGCAGCTTAAATTCAATCAGGGCTGGTGGCTACACCTTC.

This sequence joins TRBV28 and TRBJ2-1; D is uncertain. Trimming left V 6 bases short and J 1 base short, with 10 bases between. Germline V CDR1 and CDR2: MDHEN, SYDVKM. The CDR3 is made up of 14 amino acids. Here the CDR3 reads CASSPDGSYNEQFF. The CDR3, as DNA: TGTGCCAGCAGCCCGGACGGGTCCTACAATGAGCAGTTCTTC.

This sequence joins TRBV2 and TRBJ1-5; possible D gene TRBD1, 5 bases. The CDR3 consists of 14 residues. V lost 5 bases and J lost 3, with 11 bases in between. Germline CDR1 is SNHLY and CDR2 is FYNNEI. The CDR3 nucleotides read TGTGCCAGCAGTCGGGACTCCGTCAATCAGCCCCAGCATTTT. It is translated as CASSRDSVNQPQHF.

The V gene is TRBV6-5, the J gene TRBJ2-7; D unclear. The V gene's germline CDR1 is MNHEY and CDR2 SVGAGI. The CDR3 sequence is 14 residues long. With 4 bases removed from V and 3 bases from J, the gap between germline ends came to 13 bases. The CDR3 DNA is TGTGCCAGCAGTTTAAACAGAGAAAACTACGAGCAGTACTTC. Amino acid sequence: CASSLNRENYEQYF.

J is TRBJ2-1 and V is TRBV4-3; D possibly corresponds to TRBD1 (5 bases). The CDR3 has 15 amino acids. CDR1 and CDR2 from the germline V gene are LGHNA and YSLEER. The ends were cut back, 0 bases at V and 5 bases at J, with 11 bases in the middle. This CDR3 is CASSQEPKGNNEQFF. CDR3 DNA: TGCGCCAGCAGCCAAGAACCCAAGGGGAACAATGAGCAGTTCTTC.

The J gene is TRBJ2-7, the V gene TRBV28; D perhaps matches TRBD1 (6 bases). Per the germline V gene, CDR1 is MDHEN and CDR2 is SYDVKM. V dropped 4 bases and J dropped 3 bases, with 19 bases sitting between them. CDR3 length: 16 amino acids. The CDR3 coding sequence is TGTGCCAGCAGTTCACCTCCTGGACAGTCCCACTACGAGCAGTACTTC. It yields the protein CASSSPPGQSHYEQYF.

A single count supports this clone. The chain has TRBV6-5 and TRBJ2-7; the match to TRBD2 covers 8 bases. V trimming: 7 bases; J trimming: 0 bases; junction bases outside the gene matches: 5. Germline CDR1 is MNHEY and CDR2 is SVGAGI. This CDR3 region has 14 residues. CDR3 amino acids: CASTPGTSSYEQYF. In DNA form, the CDR3 reads TGTGCCAGCACCCCCGGGACTAGCTCCTACGAGCAGTACTTC.

The chain is built from TRBV4-3 and TRBJ1-4; D gene unclear. V was trimmed by 0 bases and J by 4 bases, leaving 12 bases between them. Germline lookup yields CDR1 LGHNA and CDR2 YSLEER. This CDR3 comprises 16 residues. CDR3 nucleotide sequence: TGCGCCAGCAGCCAAGAAAGTTGGACCAGTAATGAAAAACTGTTTTTT. Its translation: CASSQESWTSNEKLFF.

The gene calls are TRBV7-8 and TRBJ2-1; 7 bases align to TRBD2. CDR3 length: 16 amino acids. V was clipped by 4 bases and J by 8 bases; unmatched bases: 14. Germline loops: CDR1 SGHVS, CDR2 FQNEAQ. This CDR3 reads CASSSLLATSLDEQFF. Here the CDR3 DNA reads TGTGCCAGCAGCTCCTTACTAGCGACCTCACTCGATGAGCAGTTCTTC.

The V gene is TRBV5-1, the J gene TRBJ2-5; either TRBD1 or TRBD2 may fit D (5 bases each). The tail of the sequence fits TRBJ2-7 better, so the J call may be wrong. This CDR3 spans 16 amino acids. Germline V CDR1 and CDR2: SGHRS, YFSETQ. The CDR3 bases are TGCGCCAGCAGCCCAAGGTCTTCCGGGACCTCCTACGAGCAGTACTTC. Encoded protein: CASSPRSSGTSYEQYF.

This CDR3 reads CASSLTLNVKQFF. Written as DNA, the CDR3 is TGTGCCAGCAGCTTAACGTTAAATGTTAAGCAGTTCTTC. The V gene is TRBV7-3, the J gene TRBJ2-1; D is ambiguous. V gave up 0 bases and J gave up 11 bases, with 11 bases separating them. The CDR3 has 13 residues. The germline CDR1 and CDR2 sequences are SGHTA and FQGTGA.